This T cell receptor (beta chain) emerged from a study of blood T cell dynamics during melanoma immunotherapy. Study-level background: First-line therapy was either pembrolizumab or nivolumab with ipilimumab for metastatic melanoma. Findings of the study overall: It remained unknown if the driving T cell clones were melanoma-specific.

Germline CDR1 is KGHSH and CDR2 is LQKENI. Trimming took 3 bases from V and 1 from J; bases not matched to a gene: 2. The CDR3 is 16 residues long. A word on this clone: As yet, its antigen is unknown.

Regarding time point: pre-treatment baseline. Clones were sequenced by immunoSEQ multiplex PCR, and TCRdb holds only the in-frame ones, with some missing. The sample holds 13,000 to 15,000 clones, 85% to 90% seen once. The sequence derives from a human donor with melanoma. The chain is built from TRBV18 and TRBJ2-6; TRBD1 agrees at 8 bases. The sequencing here drew on blood, taken from a patient treated with checkpoint blockade. CDR3 nucleotide sequence: TGTGCCAGCTCACCCCAGGGGGCGTCTGGGGCCAACGTCCTGACTTTC. Translation gives CASSPQGASGANVLTF.